The 8 T cell receptor beta chains in this list originate from one sample, sequenced in a study of OX40 agonist ivuxolimab in advanced cancers. Assay: immunoSEQ multiplex PCR; the TCRdb copy retains only in-frame clones and omits some. The sample carries about 76,000 clones, approximately 85% recorded once. The sample consisted of CD4+ or CD8+ T cells sorted from blood, taken in a trial of the OX40 agonist ivuxolimab. The source is an adult with an advanced solid tumor such as melanoma, head and neck, liver or kidney cancer.

This clone was seen only a few times. This chain joins TRBV12-5 and TRBJ1-5, with 9 bases identical to TRBD1. The V gene's germline CDR1 is LGHNT and CDR2 FRNRAP. Trimming at V came to 4 bases and at J to 7 bases, leaving 5 bases not matched to a gene. The CDR3 extends over 14 amino acids. The CDR3 reads CASGWDRVVQPQHF. The CDR3 nucleotides are TGTGCTAGTGGTTGGGACAGGGTCGTACAGCCCCAGCATTTT.

The chain links TRBV5-4 to TRBJ1-1; unclear D gene. Trimming stripped 4 bases from V and 7 bases from J, with 17 bases between. Germline loops: CDR1 SGHNT, CDR2 YYREEE (reference sequence). This CDR3 contains 14 residues. CDR3 protein: CASSPGPGRDEAFF. CDR3 in DNA: TGTGCCAGCAGCCCAGGACCGGGAAGAGATGAAGCTTTCTTT.

The chain couples TRBV19 to TRBJ2-1, with 8 bases fitting TRBD1. The ends lost 6 bases at V and 7 bases at J; junction bases unmatched: 5. Looked up from germline, CDR1 is LNHDA and CDR2 is SQIVND (reference sequence). This CDR3 is 13 amino acids long. The CDR3 spells CASSRQGFNEQFF. For the CDR3, the DNA is TGTGCCAGTAGCCGACAGGGGTTTAATGAGCAGTTCTTC.

The chain couples TRBV25-1 to TRBJ1-4; the D gene is possibly TRBD1 (5 bases). The ends were cut back, 4 bases at V and 3 bases at J, with 15 bases in the middle. This CDR3 spans 16 amino acids. Germline V gene lookup returns CDR1 MGHDK and CDR2 SYGVNS. CDR3 nucleotide sequence: TGTGCCAGCAGTGTAGGGGCCTCGGCGGCTAATGAAAAACTGTTTTTT. Its protein product is CASSVGASAANEKLFF.

The chain is built from TRBV29-1 and TRBJ2-5; 8 nucleotides match TRBD1. Germline V CDR1 and CDR2: SQVTM, ANQGSEA. V lost 4 bases, J lost 5 bases, and 9 bases stayed unmatched. The CDR3 has 14 residues. The CDR3 DNA reads as TGCAGCGTTGTAGGCGACAGGGGTACGGAGACCCAGTACTTC. Its protein is CSVVGDRGTETQYF. The full variable domain, completed using reference TRBV29-1 and TRBJ2-5, is SAVISQKPSRDICQRGTSLTIQCQVDSQVTMMFWYRQQPGQSLTLIATANQGSEATYESGFVIDKFPISRPNLTFSTLTVSNMSPEDSSIYLCSVVGDRGTETQYFGPGTRLLVL.

The sample holds a few counts of this clone. The chain uses TRBV6-5 and TRBJ1-5; 7 bases fit TRBD1. Per germline, CDR1 MNHEY and CDR2 SVGAGI. V lost 6 bases and J lost 5; bases outside the gene matches: 10. The length of the CDR3 is 15 residues. This CDR3 is CASSRASGGYQPQHF. The DNA of the CDR3 is TGTGCCAGCAGCCGCGCCTCAGGGGGATATCAGCCCCAGCATTTT.

V is TRBV7-2 and J is TRBJ2-3, with TRBD2 identical over 11 bases. Germline V CDR1 and CDR2: SGHTA, FQGNSA. The CDR3 spans 14 residues. The J segment lost 4 bases and the V segment lost 4 bases, leaving 1 base of the junction unmatched. The CDR3 bases are TGTGCCAGCAGCTCTAGCGGGGGGTCAGATACGCAGTATTTT. Its protein product is CASSSSGGSDTQYF.

The rearrangement uses TRBV30 and TRBJ1-1; 7 nucleotides match TRBD1. The CDR3 is 15 amino acids. V lost 0 bases to trimming and J lost 1 base; unmatched junction nucleotides: 5. Germline CDR1 GTSNPN, CDR2 SVGIG (reference sequence). The CDR3, as DNA: TGTGCCTGGAGTGTACCCAGGGGGGGGAACACTGAAGCTTTCTTT. It yields the protein CAWSVPRGGNTEAFF.